This is a list of T cell receptor beta chains from one sample in a study of T cells in Graves' hyperthyroidism and ophthalmopathy. TCRdb re-called the multiplex PCR reads through MiXCR, storing one row per CDR3 protein. The sample includes over 300,000 distinct CDR3 sequences, 11% to 15% of them seen just once. Sequenced input: blood. Receptors originate from a woman in her sixties with Graves' hyperthyroidism. Both conserved end residues are part of each CDR3. D genes are given only for firm matches. Not all rows give a size; the values are once, few, many and, for expanded clones, a class.

NA,TRBV5-8,TRBJ1-2,15,NA,TGTGCCAGCAGCTCAAGCGGGACGGGGCAGAGCGGCTACACCTTC,CASSSSGTGQSGYTF
many,TRBV2,TRBJ2-1,16,TRBD2,TGTGCCAGCAGTCCGGGACTAGCGGGAGGTTCGAATGAGCAGTTCTTC,CASSPGLAGGSNEQFF
many,TRBV12-3/TRBV12-4,TRBJ1-5,13,NA,TGTGCCAGCAGTTTAAGCCAGCTGGAGCCCCAGCATTTT,CASSLSQLEPQHF
NA,TRBV5-1,TRBJ2-1,17,NA,TGCGCCAGCAGCTCCAGGGCTAGCGCACCCTTTGGGAATGAGCAGTTCTTC,CASSSRASAPFGNEQFF
many,TRBV24-1,TRBJ2-1,15,NA,TGTGCCACCAGTGAGAGTAAGGGACGGCTAAATGAGCAGTTCTTC,CATSESKGRLNEQFF
many,TRBV12-5,TRBJ2-4,14,NA,TGTGCTAGTGGTTTGGCTAACACCGAAAACATTCAGTACTTC,CASGLANTENIQYF
NA,TRBV30,TRBJ1-4,14,NA,TGTGCCTGGACCCGACGGAAAACTAATGAAAAACTGTTTTTT,CAWTRRKTNEKLFF
many,TRBV2,TRBJ2-7,14,NA,TGTGCCAGCAGGGTCCGTAAGGCCTCCTACGAGCAGTACTTC,CASRVRKASYEQYF
many,TRBV18,TRBJ1-1,16,TRBD1,TGTGCCAGCTCACCATGGACAGGGAAACGCGGGGCTGAAGCTTTCTTT,CASSPWTGKRGAEAFF
NA,TRBV24-1,TRBJ1-1,12,NA,TGTGCCACCAGTGAAGGGGGCACTGAAGCTTTCTTT,CATSEGGTEAFF
many,TRBV12-3/TRBV12-4,TRBJ2-1,14,NA,TGTGCCACCTCCCCCGGGGAGGCGTACAATGCGCAGTTCTTC,CATSPGEAYNAQFF
many,TRBV2,TRBJ2-1,15,NA,TGTGCCAGCAGTGAAGTCGGGGGACCCTACAATGAGCAGTTCTTC,CASSEVGGPYNEQFF
NA,TRBV28,TRBJ2-3,12,TRBD2,TGTGCCAGCAGCCCTCCCGGGGGGAGGGAGTATTTT,CASSPPGGREYF
many,TRBV28,TRBJ2-5,14,NA,TGTGCCAGCAGTTTGAGGGCCGGTGAAGAGACCCAGTACTTC,CASSLRAGEETQYF
many,TRBV7-8,TRBJ2-7,11,NA,TGTGCCAGCAGGCAAGATTACGAGCAGTACTTC,CASRQDYEQYF
many,TRBV6-4,TRBJ2-7,19,TRBD1,TGTGCCAGCAGTGCTGCCGACGGGACAGGGGGCAATTTTTCCTGCGAGCAGTACTTC,CASSAADGTGGNFSCEQYF
NA,TRBV28,TRBJ2-4,14,TRBD2,TGTGCCAGCAGTTACGGGGGGTCCAAAAACATTCAGTACTTC,CASSYGGSKNIQYF
many,TRBV5-8,TRBJ2-5,15,NA,TGTGCCAGCAGCTTGGGGCTAGACAGCCAAGAGACCCAGTACTTC,CASSLGLDSQETQYF
NA,TRBV5-1,TRBJ2-5,15,TRBD2,TGCGCCAGCAGACTCGGACTAGCGGGAGCCGAGACCCAGTACTTC,CASRLGLAGAETQYF